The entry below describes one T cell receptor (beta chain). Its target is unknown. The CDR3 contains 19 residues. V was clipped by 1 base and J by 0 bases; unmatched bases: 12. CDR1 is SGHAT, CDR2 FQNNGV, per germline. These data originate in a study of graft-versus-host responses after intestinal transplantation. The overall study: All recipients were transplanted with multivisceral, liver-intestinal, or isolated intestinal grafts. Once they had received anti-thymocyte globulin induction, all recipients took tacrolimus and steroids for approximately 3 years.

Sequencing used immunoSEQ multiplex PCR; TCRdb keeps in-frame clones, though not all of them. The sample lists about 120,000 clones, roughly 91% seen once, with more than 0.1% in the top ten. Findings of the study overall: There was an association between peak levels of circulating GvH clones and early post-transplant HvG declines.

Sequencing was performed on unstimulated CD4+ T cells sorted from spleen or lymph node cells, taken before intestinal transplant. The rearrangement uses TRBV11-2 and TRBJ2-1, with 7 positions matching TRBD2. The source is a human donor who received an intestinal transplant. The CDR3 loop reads CASSLVPSGTPSSYNEQFF. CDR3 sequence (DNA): TGTGCCAGCAGCTTAGTACCTAGCGGAACCCCGAGCTCCTACAATGAGCAGTTCTTC.